These T cell receptor beta chains were read from a single sample in a study of CD8+ T cells in alopecia areata. Here immunoSEQ multiplex PCR was the method, and the copy in TCRdb shows in-frame clones only, minus some. The sample comprises about 97,000 clones, less than 50% of which are singletons, and roughly 1.3% rests with the top ten. Sample: CD4+ T cells sorted from blood. The receptors stem from a human donor with alopecia areata. Both conserved end residues are part of each CDR3. Each record gives: CDR3 protein, J gene, V gene.

CDR3 protein: CASSPAGSRAPLHF
J gene: TRBJ1-6
V gene: TRBV7-6

CDR3 protein: CASSKYRVAYNEQFF
J gene: TRBJ2-1
V gene: TRBV11-1

CDR3 protein: CAISMADTQYF
J gene: TRBJ2-3
V gene: TRBV10-3

CDR3 protein: CASSLDRGNQPQHF
J gene: TRBJ1-5
V gene: TRBV18

CDR3 protein: CSVRQGSHEQYF
J gene: TRBJ2-7
V gene: TRBV29-1

CDR3 protein: CASRDLTTGANVLTF
J gene: TRBJ2-6
V gene: TRBV27

CDR3 protein: CASTRDGNEQFF
J gene: TRBJ2-1
V gene: TRBV2

CDR3 protein: CASREFSTDTQYF
J gene: TRBJ2-3
V gene: TRBV27

CDR3 protein: CATTENYGYTF
J gene: TRBJ1-2
V gene: TRBV6-6

CDR3 protein: CASSGEGHPSTDTQYF
J gene: TRBJ2-3
V gene: TRBV19